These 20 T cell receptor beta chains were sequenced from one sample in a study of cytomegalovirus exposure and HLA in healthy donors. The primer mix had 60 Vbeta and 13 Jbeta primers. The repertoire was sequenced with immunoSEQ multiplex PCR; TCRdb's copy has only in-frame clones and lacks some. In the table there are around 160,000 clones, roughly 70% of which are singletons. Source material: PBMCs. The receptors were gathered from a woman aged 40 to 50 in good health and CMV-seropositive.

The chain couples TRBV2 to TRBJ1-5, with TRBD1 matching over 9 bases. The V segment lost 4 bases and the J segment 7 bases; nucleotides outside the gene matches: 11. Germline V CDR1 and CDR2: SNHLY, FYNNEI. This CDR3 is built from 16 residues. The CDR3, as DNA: TGTGCCAGCAGTGCCGTCGGGACAGGGCGAAGACAGCCCCAGCATTTT. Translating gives CASSAVGTGRRQPQHF. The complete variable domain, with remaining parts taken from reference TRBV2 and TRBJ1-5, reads EPEVTQTPSHQVTQMGQEVILRCVPISNHLYFYWYRQILGQKVEFLVSFYNNEISEKSEIFDDQFSVERPDGSNFTLKIRSTKLEDSAMYFCASSAVGTGRRQPQHFGDGTRLSIL.

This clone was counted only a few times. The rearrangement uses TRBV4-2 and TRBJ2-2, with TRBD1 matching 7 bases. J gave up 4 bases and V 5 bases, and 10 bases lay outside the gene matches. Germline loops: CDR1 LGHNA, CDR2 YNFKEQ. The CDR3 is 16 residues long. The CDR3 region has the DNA TGTGCCAGCAGCAGCCATGTTACAGGGGCCACCGGGGAGCTGTTTTTT. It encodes CASSSHVTGATGELFF.

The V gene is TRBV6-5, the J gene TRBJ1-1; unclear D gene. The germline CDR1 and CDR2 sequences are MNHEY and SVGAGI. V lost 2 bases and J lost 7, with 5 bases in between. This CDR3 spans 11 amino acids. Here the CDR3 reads CASSYGGEAFF. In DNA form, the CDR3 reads TGTGCCAGCAGTTACGGCGGTGAAGCTTTCTTT.

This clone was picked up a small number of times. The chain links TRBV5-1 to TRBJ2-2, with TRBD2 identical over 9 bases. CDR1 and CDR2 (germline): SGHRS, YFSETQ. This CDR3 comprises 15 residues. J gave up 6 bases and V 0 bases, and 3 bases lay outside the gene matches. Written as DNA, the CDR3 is TGCGCCAGCAGCTTGGCGGAGCGGGGGGCCGGGGAGCTGTTTTTT. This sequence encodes CASSLAERGAGELFF.

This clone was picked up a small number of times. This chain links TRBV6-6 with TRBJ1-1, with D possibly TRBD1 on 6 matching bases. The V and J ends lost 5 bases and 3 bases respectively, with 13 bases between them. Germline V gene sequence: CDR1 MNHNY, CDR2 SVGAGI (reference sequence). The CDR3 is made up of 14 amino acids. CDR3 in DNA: TGTGCCAGCAGTCCAACAGGGCGGGACACTGAAGCTTTCTTT. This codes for CASSPTGRDTEAFF.

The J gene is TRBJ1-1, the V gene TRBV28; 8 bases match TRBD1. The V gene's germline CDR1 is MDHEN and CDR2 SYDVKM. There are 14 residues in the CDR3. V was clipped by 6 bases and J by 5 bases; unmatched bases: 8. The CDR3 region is CASRQTGVGTEAFF. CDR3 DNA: TGTGCCAGCAGGCAGACAGGGGTAGGTACTGAAGCTTTCTTT.

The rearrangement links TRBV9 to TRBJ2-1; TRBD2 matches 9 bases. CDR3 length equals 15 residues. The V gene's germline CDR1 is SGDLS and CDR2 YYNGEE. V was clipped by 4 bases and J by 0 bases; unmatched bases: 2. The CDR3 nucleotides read TGTGCCAGCAGCTTGCGGGAGGGCTCCTACAATGAGCAGTTCTTC. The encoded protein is CASSLREGSYNEQFF. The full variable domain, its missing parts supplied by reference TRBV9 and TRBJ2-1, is DSGVTQTPKHLITATGQRVTLRCSPRSGDLSVYWYQQSLDQGLQFLIQYYNGEERAKGNILERFSAQQFPDLHSELNLSSLELGDSALYFCASSLREGSYNEQFFGPGTRLTVL.

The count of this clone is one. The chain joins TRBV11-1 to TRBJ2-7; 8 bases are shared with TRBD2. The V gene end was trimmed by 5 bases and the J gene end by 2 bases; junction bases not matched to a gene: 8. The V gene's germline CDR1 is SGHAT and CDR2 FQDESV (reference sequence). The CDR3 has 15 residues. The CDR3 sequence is CASSPGGGTPYEQYF. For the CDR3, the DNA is TGTGCCAGCAGCCCCGGGGGGGGGACTCCCTACGAGCAGTACTTC.

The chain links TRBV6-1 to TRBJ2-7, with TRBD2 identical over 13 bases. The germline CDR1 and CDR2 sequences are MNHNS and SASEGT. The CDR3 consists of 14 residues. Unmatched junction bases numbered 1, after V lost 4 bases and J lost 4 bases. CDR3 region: CASSVTSGRYEQYF. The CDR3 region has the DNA TGTGCCAGCAGTGTGACTAGCGGGAGGTACGAGCAGTACTTC.

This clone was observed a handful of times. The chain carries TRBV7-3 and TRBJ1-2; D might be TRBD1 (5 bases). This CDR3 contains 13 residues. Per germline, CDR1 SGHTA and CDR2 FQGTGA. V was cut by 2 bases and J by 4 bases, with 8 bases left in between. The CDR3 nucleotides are TGTGCCAGCAGCTTAGAAGGGGCCTATGGCTACACCTTC. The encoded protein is CASSLEGAYGYTF.

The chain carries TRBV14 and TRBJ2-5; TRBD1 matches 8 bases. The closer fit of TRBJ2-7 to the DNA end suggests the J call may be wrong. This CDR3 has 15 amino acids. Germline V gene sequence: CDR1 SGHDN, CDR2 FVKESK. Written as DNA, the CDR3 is TGTGCCAGCAGCCGAGGACAGGGATCGGGCTACGAGCAGTACTTC. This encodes CASSRGQGSGYEQYF.

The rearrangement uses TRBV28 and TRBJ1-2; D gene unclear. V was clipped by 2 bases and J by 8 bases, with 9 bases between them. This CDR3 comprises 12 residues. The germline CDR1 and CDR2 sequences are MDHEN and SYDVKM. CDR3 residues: CASSLLSGGYTF. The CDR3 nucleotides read TGTGCCAGCAGTTTACTTAGCGGGGGCTACACCTTC.

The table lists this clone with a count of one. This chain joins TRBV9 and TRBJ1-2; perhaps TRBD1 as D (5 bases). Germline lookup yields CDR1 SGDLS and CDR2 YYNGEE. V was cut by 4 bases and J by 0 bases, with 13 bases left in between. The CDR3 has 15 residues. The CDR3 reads CASSNEKTANYGYTF. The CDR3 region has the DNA TGTGCCAGCAGCAACGAAAAGACAGCTAACTATGGCTACACCTTC.

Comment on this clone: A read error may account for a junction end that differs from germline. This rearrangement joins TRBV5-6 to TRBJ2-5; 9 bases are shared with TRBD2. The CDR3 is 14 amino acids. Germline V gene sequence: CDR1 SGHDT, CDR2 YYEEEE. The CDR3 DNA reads TGTGCCAGCAGCTTGGGCTCTAGCGGGGCCCTGCTGCACTTC. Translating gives CASSLGSSGALLHF.

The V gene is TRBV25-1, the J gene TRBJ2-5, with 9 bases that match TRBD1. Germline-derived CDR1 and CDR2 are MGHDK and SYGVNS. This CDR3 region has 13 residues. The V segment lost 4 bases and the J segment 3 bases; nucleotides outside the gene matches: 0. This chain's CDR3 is CASSGDREETQYF. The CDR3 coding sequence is TGTGCCAGCAGTGGGGACAGGGAAGAGACCCAGTACTTC.

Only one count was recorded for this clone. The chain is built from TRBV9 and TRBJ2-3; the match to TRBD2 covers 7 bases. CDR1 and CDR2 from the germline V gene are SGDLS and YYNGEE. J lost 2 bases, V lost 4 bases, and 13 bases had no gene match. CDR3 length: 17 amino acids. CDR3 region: CASSPSRLADLTDTQYF. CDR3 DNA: TGTGCCAGCAGCCCCAGCCGTCTAGCGGACCTCACAGATACGCAGTATTTT.

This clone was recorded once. Here the CDR3 DNA reads TGCGCCAGCAGCCAAGATCAGGGCACAGATACGCAGTATTTT. Translated: CASSQDQGTDTQYF. The chain recombines TRBV4-1 with TRBJ2-3; D is unclear. Germline V gives CDR1 MGHRA, CDR2 YSYEKL. The CDR3 loop spans 14 amino acids. Trimming left V 0 bases short and J 1 base short, with 5 bases between.

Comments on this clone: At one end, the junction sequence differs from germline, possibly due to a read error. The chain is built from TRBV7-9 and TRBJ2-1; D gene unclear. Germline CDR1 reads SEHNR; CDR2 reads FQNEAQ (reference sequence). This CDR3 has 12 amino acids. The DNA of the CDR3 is TGTTCCAGCAGCTCTATAGTTATCGAGCAGTTCTTC. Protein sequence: CSSSSIVIEQFF.

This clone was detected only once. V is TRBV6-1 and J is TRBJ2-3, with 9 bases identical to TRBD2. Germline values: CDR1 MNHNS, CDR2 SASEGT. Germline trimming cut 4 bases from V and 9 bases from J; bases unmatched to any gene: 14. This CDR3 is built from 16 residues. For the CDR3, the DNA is TGTGCCAGCAGTGGAGGAAGGCGGGGGGGTTTGTGGACGCAGTATTTT. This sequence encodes CASSGGRRGGLWTQYF.

CDR3 nucleotides: TGTGCCAGTAGCCCGGGAGGATCCTACAATGAGCAGTTCTTC. It specifies CASSPGGSYNEQFF. The chain recombines TRBV19 with TRBJ2-1; 7 bases are shared with TRBD2. This CDR3 comprises 14 residues. Germline V lookup: CDR1 LNHDA, CDR2 SQIVND (reference sequence). V lost 6 bases and J lost 1; bases outside the gene matches: 3.